The T cell receptor beta chain under discussion was sequenced for a study of CD8+CD57+ T cells in acquired aplastic anemia. In the study overall: The DNA of sorted CD4+ and CD8+ cells averaged 3.2 ug.

TCR beta VDJ combinations and CDR3 sequences were profiled from genomic DNA. TCRdb itself ran the reads through MiXCR, one entry per CDR3 protein. The sample holds around 130,000 distinct CDR3 sequences, over 55% seen once. Patients who underwent sequencing had shown CD8+CD57+ cell expansion by flow cytometry. General observations from the study: It was found that some 31 CD8+ CDR3 sequences were shared between patients and controls.

This clonotype occurred a few times. Antigen unknown. What was sequenced was sorted CD4+, CD8+, or CD8+CD57+ T cells (not recorded which) from PBMCs. The receptor was isolated from a human donor with aplastic anemia.

The CDR3 sequence is CAISARGPYNEQFF. The DNA for the CDR3 is TGTGCCATCAGTGCGCGGGGACCCTACAATGAGCAGTTCTTC. V gene TRBV10-3 combines with J gene TRBJ2-1, with D possibly being TRBD2 (6 bases). CDR3 length: 14 amino acids. CDR1 is ENHRY, CDR2 SYGVKD, per germline. V was trimmed by 4 bases and J by 2 bases, leaving 9 bases between them.